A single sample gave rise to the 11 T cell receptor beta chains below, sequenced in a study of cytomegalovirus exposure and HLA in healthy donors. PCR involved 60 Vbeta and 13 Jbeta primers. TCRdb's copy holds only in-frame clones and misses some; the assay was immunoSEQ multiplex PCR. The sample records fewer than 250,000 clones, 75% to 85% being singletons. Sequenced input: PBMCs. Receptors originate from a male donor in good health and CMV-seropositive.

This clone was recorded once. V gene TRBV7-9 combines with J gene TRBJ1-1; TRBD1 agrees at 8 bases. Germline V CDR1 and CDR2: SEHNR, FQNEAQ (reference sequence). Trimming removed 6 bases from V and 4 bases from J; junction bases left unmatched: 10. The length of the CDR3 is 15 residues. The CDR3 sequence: CASRRLQGVFTEAFF. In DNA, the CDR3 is TGTGCCAGCAGGCGCCTACAGGGGGTCTTCACTGAAGCTTTCTTT.

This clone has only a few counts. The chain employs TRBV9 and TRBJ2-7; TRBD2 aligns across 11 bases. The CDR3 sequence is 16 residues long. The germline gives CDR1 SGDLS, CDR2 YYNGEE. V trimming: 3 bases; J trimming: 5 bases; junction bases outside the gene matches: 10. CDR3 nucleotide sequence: TGTGCCAGCAGCGCCGGGACTAGCGGATATTCGGACGAGCAGTACTTC. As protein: CASSAGTSGYSDEQYF.

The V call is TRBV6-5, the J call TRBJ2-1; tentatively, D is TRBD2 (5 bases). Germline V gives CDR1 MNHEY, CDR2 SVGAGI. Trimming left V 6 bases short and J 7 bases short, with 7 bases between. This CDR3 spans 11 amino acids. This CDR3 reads CASSTRNEQFF. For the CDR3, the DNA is TGTGCCAGCAGCACTAGAAATGAGCAGTTCTTC.

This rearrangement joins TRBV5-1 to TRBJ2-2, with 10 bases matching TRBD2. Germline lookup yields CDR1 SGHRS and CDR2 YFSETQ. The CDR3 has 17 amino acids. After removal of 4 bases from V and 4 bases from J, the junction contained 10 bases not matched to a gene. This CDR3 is CASSVGTSALVTGELFF. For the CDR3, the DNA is TGCGCCAGCAGCGTCGGGACTAGCGCCCTGGTCACCGGGGAGCTGTTTTTT.

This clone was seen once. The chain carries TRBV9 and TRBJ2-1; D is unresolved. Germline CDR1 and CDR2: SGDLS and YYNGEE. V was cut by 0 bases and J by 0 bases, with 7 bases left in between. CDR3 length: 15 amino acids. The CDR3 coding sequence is TGTGCCAGCAGCGTAGCTCCCAGCTCCTACAATGAGCAGTTCTTC. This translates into CASSVAPSSYNEQFF. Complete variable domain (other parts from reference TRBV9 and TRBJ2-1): DSGVTQTPKHLITATGQRVTLRCSPRSGDLSVYWYQQSLDQGLQFLIQYYNGEERAKGNILERFSAQQFPDLHSELNLSSLELGDSALYFCASSVAPSSYNEQFFGPGTRLTVL.

DNA of the CDR3: TGTGCCATCAGTCGTATAACGGGTGGAAACACCATATATTTT. This codes for CAISRITGGNTIYF. The chain couples TRBV10-3 to TRBJ1-3; D not resolved. The CDR3 length is 14 residues. Germline CDR1 and CDR2: ENHRY and SYGVKD. Trimming took off 5 bases at V and 3 bases at J, with 11 bases between the two ends.

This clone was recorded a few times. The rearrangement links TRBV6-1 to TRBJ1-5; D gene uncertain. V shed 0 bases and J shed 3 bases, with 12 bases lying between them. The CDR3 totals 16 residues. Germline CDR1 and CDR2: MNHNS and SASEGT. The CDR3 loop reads CASSEAEAVVNQPQHF. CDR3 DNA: TGTGCCAGCAGTGAAGCGGAGGCAGTAGTCAATCAGCCCCAGCATTTT.

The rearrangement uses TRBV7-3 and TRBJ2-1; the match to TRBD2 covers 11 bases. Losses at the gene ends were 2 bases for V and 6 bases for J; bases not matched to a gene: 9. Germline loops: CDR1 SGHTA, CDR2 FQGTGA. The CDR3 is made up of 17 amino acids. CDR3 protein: CASSLWAIAGGFNEQFF. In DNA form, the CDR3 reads TGTGCCAGCAGCTTATGGGCTATAGCGGGAGGGTTCAATGAGCAGTTCTTC.

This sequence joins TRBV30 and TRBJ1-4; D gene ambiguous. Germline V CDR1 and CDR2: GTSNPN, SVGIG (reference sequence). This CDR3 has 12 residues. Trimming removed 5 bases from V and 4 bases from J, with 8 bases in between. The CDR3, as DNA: TGTGCCTGGTCTCCCCTTAATGAAAAACTGTTTTTT. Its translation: CAWSPLNEKLFF.

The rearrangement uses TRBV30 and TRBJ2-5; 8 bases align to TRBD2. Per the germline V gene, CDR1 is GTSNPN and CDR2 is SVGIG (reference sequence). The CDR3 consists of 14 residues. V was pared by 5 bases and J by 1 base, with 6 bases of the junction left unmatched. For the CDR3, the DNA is TGTGCCTGGGGCAGCGGGAGTAGCCAAGAGACCCAGTACTTC. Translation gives CAWGSGSSQETQYF.

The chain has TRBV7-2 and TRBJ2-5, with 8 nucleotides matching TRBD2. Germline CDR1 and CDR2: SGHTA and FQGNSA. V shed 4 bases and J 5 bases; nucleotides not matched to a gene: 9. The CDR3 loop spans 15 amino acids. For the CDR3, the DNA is TGTGCCAGCAGCTCAGAGCCCGGGGGGGCTGAGACCCAGTACTTC. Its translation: CASSSEPGGAETQYF.